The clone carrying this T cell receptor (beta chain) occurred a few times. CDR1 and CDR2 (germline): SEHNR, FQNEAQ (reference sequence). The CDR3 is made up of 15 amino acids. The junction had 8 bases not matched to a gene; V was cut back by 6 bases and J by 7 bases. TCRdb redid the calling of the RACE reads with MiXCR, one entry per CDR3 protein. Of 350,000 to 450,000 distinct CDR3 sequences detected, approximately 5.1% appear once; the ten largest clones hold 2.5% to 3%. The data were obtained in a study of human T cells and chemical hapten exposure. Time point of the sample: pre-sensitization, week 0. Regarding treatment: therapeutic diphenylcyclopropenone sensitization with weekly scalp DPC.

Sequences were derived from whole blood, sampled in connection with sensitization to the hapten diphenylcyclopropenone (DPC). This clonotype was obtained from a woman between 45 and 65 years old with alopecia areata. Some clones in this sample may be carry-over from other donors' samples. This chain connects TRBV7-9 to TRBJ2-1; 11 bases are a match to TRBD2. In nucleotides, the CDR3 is TGTGCCAGCAGTTCCACTAGCGGGAGTACGAATGAGCAGTTCTTC. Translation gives CASSSTSGSTNEQFF.